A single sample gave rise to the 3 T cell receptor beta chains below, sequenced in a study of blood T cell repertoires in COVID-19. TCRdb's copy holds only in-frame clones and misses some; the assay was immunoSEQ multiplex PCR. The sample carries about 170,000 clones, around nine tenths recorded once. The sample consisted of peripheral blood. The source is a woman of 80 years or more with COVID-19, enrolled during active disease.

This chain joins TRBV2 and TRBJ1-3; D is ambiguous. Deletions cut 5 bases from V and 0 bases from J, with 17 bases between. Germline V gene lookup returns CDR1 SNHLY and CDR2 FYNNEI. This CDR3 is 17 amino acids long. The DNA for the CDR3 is TGTGCCAGCAGTCCTCAAACTCCCCCGAGCTCTGGAAACACCATATATTTT. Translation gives CASSPQTPPSSGNTIYF. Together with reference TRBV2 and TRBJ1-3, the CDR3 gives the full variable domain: EPEVTQTPSHQVTQMGQEVILRCVPISNHLYFYWYRQILGQKVEFLVSFYNNEISEKSEIFDDQFSVERPDGSNFTLKIRSTKLEDSAMYFCASSPQTPPSSGNTIYFGEGSWLTVV.

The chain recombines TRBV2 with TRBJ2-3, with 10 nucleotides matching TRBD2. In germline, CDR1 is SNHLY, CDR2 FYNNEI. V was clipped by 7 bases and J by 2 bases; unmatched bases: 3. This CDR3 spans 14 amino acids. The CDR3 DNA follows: TGTGCCAGCAAAACTAGCGGGGCCACAGATACGCAGTATTTT. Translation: CASKTSGATDTQYF.

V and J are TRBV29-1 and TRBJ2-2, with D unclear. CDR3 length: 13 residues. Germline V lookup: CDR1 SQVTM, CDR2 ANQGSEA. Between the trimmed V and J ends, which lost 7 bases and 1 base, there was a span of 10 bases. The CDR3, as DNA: TGCAGCGCAAAACAGAAGAACACCGGGGAGCTGTTTTTT. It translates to CSAKQKNTGELFF.